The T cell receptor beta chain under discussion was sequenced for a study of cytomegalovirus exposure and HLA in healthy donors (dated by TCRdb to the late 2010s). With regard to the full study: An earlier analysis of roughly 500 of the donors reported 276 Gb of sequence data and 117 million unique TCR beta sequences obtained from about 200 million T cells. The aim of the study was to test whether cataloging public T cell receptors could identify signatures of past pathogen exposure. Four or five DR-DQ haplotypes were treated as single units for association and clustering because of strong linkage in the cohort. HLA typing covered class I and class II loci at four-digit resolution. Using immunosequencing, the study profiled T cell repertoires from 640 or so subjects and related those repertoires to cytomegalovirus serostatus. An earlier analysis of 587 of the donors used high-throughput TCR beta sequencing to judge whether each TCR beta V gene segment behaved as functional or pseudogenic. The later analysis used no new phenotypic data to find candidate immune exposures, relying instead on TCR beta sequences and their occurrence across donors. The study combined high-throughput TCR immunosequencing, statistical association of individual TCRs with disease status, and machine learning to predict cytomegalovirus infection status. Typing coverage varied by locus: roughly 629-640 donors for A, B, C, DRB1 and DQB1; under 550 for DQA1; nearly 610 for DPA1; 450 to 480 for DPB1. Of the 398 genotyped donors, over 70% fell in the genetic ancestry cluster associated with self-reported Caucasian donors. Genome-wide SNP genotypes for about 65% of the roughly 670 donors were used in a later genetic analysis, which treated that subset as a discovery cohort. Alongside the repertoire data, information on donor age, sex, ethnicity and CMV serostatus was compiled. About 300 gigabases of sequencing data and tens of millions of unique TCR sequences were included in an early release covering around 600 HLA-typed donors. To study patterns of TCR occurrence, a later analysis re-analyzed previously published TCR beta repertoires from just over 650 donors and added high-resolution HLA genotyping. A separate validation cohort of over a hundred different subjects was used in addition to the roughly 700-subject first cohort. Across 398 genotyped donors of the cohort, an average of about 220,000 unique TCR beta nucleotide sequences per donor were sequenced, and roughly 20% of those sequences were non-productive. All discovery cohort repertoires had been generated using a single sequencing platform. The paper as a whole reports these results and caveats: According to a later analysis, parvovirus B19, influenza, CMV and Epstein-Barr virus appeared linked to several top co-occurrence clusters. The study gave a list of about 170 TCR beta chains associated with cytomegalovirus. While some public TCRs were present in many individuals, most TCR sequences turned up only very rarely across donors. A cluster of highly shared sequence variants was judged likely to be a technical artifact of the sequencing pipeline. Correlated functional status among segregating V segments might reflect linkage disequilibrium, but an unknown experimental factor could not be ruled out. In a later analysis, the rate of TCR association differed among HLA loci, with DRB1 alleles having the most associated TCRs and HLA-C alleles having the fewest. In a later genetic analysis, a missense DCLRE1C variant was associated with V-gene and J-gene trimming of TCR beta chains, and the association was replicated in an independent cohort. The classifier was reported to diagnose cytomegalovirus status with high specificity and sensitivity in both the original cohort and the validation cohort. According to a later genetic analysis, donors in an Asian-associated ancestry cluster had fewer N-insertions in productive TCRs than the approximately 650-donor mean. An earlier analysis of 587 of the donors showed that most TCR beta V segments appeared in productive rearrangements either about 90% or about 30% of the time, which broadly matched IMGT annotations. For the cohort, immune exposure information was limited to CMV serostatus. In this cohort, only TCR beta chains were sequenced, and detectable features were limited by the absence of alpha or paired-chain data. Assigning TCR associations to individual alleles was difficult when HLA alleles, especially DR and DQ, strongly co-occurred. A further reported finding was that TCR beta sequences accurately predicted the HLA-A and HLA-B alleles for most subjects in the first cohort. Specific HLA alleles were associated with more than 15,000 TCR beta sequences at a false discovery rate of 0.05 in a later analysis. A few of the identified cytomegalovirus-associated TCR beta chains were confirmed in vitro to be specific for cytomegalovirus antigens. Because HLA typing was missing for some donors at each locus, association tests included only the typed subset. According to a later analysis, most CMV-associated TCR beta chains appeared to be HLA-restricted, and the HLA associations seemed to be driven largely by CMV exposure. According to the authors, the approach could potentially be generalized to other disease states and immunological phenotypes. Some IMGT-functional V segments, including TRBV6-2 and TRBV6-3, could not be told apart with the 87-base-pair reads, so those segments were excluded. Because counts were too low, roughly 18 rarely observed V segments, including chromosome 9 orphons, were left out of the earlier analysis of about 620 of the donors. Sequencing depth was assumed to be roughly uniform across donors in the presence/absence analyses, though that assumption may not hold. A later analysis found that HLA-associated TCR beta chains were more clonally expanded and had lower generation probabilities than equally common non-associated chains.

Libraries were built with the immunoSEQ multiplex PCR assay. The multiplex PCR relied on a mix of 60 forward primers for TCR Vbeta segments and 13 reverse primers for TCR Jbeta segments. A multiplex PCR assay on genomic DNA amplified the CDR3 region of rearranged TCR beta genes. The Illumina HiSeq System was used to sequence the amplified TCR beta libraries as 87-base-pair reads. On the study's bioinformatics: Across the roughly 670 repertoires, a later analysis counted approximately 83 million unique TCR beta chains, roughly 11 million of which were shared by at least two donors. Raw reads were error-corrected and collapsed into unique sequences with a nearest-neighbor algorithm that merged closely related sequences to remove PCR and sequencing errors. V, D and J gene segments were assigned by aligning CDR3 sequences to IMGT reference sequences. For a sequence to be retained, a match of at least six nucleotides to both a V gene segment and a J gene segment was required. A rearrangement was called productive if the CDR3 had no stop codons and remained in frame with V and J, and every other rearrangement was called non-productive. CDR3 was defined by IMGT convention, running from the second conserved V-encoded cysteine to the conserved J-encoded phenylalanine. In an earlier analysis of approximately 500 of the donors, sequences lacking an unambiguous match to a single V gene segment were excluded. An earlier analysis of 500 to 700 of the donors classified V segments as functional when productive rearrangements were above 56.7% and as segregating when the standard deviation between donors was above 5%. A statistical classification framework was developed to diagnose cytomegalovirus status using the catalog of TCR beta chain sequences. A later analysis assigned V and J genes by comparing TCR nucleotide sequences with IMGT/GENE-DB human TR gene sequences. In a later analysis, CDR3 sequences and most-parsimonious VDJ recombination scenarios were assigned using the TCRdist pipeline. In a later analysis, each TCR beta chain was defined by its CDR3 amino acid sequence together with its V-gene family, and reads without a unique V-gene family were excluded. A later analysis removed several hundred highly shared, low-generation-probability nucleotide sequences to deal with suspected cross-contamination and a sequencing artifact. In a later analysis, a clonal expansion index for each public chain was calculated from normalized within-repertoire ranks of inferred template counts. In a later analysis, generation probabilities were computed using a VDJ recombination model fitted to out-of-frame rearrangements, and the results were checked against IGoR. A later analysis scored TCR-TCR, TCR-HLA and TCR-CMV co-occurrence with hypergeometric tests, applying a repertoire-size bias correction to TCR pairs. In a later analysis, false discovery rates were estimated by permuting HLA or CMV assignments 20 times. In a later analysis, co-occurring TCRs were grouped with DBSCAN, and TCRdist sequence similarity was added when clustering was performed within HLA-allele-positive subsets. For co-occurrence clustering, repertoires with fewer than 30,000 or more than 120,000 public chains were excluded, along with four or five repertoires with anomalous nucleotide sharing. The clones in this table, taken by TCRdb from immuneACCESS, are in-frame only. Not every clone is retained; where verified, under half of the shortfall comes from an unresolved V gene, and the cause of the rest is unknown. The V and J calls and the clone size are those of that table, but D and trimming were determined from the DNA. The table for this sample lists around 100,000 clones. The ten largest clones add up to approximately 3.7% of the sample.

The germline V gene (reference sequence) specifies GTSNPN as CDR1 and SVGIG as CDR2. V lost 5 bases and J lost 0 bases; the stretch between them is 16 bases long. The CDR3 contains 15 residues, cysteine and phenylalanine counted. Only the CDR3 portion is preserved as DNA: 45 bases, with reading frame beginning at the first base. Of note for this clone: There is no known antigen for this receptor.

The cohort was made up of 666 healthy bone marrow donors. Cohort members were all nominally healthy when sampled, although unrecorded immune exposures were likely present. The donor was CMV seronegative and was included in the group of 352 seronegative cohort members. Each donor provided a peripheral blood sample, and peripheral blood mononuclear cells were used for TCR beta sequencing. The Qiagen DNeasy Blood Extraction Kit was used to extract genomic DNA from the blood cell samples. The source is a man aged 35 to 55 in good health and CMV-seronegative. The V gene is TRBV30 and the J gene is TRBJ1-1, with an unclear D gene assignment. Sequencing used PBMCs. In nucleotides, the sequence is TGTGCCTGGGACGGAGGGCGTCAAATGAACACTGAAGCTTTCTTT. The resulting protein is CAWDGGRQMNTEAFF.